One sample yielded the 28 T cell receptor beta chains listed below, sequenced in a study of blood T cell repertoires in COVID-19. Sequencing used immunoSEQ multiplex PCR; TCRdb keeps in-frame clones, though not all of them. The sample has just over 650,000 clones, more than 80% seen once; the top ten hold roughly 0.25%. The sequencing input was peripheral blood. Receptors originate from a woman aged 18-35 years with acute or convalescent COVID-19.

Turning to this clone: The same CDR3 can be traced to other DNA sequences in this sample. The chain links TRBV11-1 to TRBJ2-7; the D gene is possibly TRBD1 (6 bases). V shed 3 bases and J shed 2 bases, with 8 bases lying between them. Germline values: CDR1 SGHAT, CDR2 FQDESV (reference sequence). CDR3 length equals 13 residues. The CDR3 sequence is CASSFGQTYEQYF. The CDR3 nucleotides are TGTGCCAGCAGCTTCGGACAGACCTACGAGCAGTACTTC.

The chain is built from TRBV18 and TRBJ2-6, with D possibly TRBD1 on 6 matching bases. This CDR3 region has 18 residues. Trimming cost V 3 bases and J 4 bases, with 19 bases left between them. Per the germline V gene, CDR1 is KGHSH and CDR2 is LQKENI. CDR3 protein: CASSPNFLGARGANVLTF. Here the CDR3 DNA reads TGTGCCAGCTCACCGAACTTTTTGGGGGCGCGAGGGGCCAACGTCCTGACTTTC.

V is TRBV5-1 and J is TRBJ1-4; 10 nucleotides align to TRBD1. J was trimmed by 5 bases and V by 5 bases; bases with no gene match: 3. Germline CDR1 SGHRS, CDR2 YFSETQ. The CDR3 runs to 14 residues. This chain's CDR3 is CASSKGQGNEKLFF. The DNA for the CDR3 is TGCGCCAGCAGTAAGGGACAGGGGAATGAAAAACTGTTTTTT.

In its sample, this clone was seen a few times. The gene calls are TRBV4-1 and TRBJ1-2; D unclear. Trimming removed 0 bases from V and 4 bases from J, with 12 bases in between. Per the germline V gene, CDR1 is MGHRA and CDR2 is YSYEKL. The CDR3 contains 15 residues. CDR3 protein: CASSQDRFPSYGYTF. DNA for the CDR3: TGCGCCAGCAGCCAAGATCGTTTTCCTTCCTATGGCTACACCTTC.

This sequence joins TRBV7-9 and TRBJ1-4; 9 bases map to TRBD1. Per germline, CDR1 SEHNR and CDR2 FQNEAQ (reference sequence). V lost 5 bases and J lost 3; bases outside the gene matches: 1. There are 14 residues in the CDR3. Written as DNA, the CDR3 is TGTGCCAGCAGCAGGACAGGGGCTAATGAAAAACTGTTTTTT. Its protein product is CASSRTGANEKLFF.

V usage is TRBV7-2 and J usage is TRBJ1-6; the match to TRBD1 covers 7 bases. Germline V gene data show CDR1 as SGHTA and CDR2 as FQGNSA. The CDR3 covers 16 residues. Unmatched junction bases numbered 9, after V lost 1 base and J lost 9 bases. CDR3 residues: CASSLGGTVPTSPLHF. The CDR3 coding sequence is TGTGCCAGCAGCTTAGGTGGGACAGTCCCTACTTCACCCCTCCACTTT.

This chain connects TRBV29-1 to TRBJ1-2, with 7 bases that match TRBD1. J gave up 6 bases and V 7 bases, and 8 bases lay outside the gene matches. Per germline, CDR1 SQVTM and CDR2 ANQGSEA. The CDR3 loop spans 12 amino acids. CDR3 protein: CSADTGDNGYTF. The CDR3 DNA is TGCAGCGCCGATACAGGGGATAATGGCTACACCTTC.

The rearrangement links TRBV2 to TRBJ2-2; D ambiguous. Germline V lookup: CDR1 SNHLY, CDR2 FYNNEI. The CDR3 is 15 amino acids. V was pared by 4 bases and J by 2 bases, with 11 bases between. CDR3 in DNA: TGTGCCAGCAGTGCCGACGACACAAACACCGGGGAGCTGTTTTTT. It encodes CASSADDTNTGELFF.

This sequence joins TRBV2 and TRBJ1-2; D might be TRBD1 (5 bases). V was trimmed by 8 bases and J by 2 bases, leaving 12 bases between them. From germline, CDR1 is SNHLY and CDR2 FYNNEI. This CDR3 comprises 13 residues. In DNA form, the CDR3 reads TGTGCCAGCGCCAAGGGGCAGAACTATGGCTACACCTTC. Protein: CASAKGQNYGYTF. The complete variable domain, with remaining parts taken from reference TRBV2 and TRBJ1-2, reads EPEVTQTPSHQVTQMGQEVILRCVPISNHLYFYWYRQILGQKVEFLVSFYNNEISEKSEIFDDQFSVERPDGSNFTLKIRSTKLEDSAMYFCASAKGQNYGYTFGSGTRLTVV.

The J gene is TRBJ2-7, the V gene TRBV23-1; the match to TRBD1 covers 12 bases. TRBV23-1 carries the ORF label, with uncertain function. V shed 3 bases and J 3 bases; nucleotides not matched to a gene: 12. The CDR3 is 18 amino acids. The CDR3 reads CASSHSEGQGASLYEQYF. As DNA, the CDR3 is TGCGCCAGCAGTCATTCCGAGGGACAGGGGGCAAGTCTCTACGAGCAGTACTTC.

The chain couples TRBV6-5 to TRBJ2-3; tentatively, D is TRBD1 (5 bases). The germline V gene encodes CDR1 MNHEY and CDR2 SVGAGI. This CDR3 comprises 16 residues. With 0 bases removed from V and 6 bases from J, the gap between germline ends came to 16 bases. The CDR3 nucleotides are TGTGCCAGCAGTTACTCCGACAGAATTGGTGAGGATACGCAGTATTTT. Protein sequence: CASSYSDRIGEDTQYF.

The V gene is TRBV7-3, the J gene TRBJ2-2; TRBD2 aligns across 9 bases. Unmatched junction bases numbered 4, after V lost 5 bases and J lost 0 bases. In germline, CDR1 is SGHTA, CDR2 FQGTGA. This CDR3 comprises 16 residues. CDR3 bases: TGTGCCAGCAGCCGACTAGCGGATACGAACACCGGGGAGCTGTTTTTT. Protein product: CASSRLADTNTGELFF.

Note on this clone: A read error may produce the germline difference seen at one junction end. J is TRBJ2-2 and V is TRBV7-9; 7 bases map to TRBD1. Germline CDR1 and CDR2: SEHNR and FQNEAQ (reference sequence). This CDR3 contains 15 residues. The CDR3 DNA reads as TGCGCCAGCAGCTTACGGACAGGACCCACCGGGGAGCTGTTTTTT. Protein sequence: CASSLRTGPTGELFF.

The chain carries TRBV11-2 and TRBJ1-5, with TRBD1 identical over 7 bases. Germline values: CDR1 SGHAT, CDR2 FQNNGV. The CDR3 length is 13 residues. V shed 3 bases, J shed 4 bases, and the junction held 0 bases outside the gene matches. The CDR3 bases are TGTGCCAGCAGCTTGACAGGGAATCAGCCCCAGCATTTT. Translation gives CASSLTGNQPQHF.

V usage is TRBV5-4 and J usage is TRBJ2-6, with 8 bases aligning to TRBD1. With V trimmed by 2 bases and J by 8 bases, 9 bases remained unmatched. CDR3 length equals 16 residues. CDR1 is SGHNT and CDR2 is YYREEE in the germline V gene (reference sequence). DNA for the CDR3: TGTGCCAGCAGCTTTTTACAGACAGGGGCGACCAACGTCCTGACTTTC. Protein: CASSFLQTGATNVLTF. Variable domain in full (rest from reference TRBV5-4 and TRBJ2-6): ETGVTQSPTHLIKTRGQQVTLRCSSQSGHNTVSWYQQALGQGPQFIFQYYREEENGRGNFPPRFSGLQFPNYSSELNVNALELDDSALYLCASSFLQTGATNVLTFGAGSRLTVL.

The gene calls are TRBV9 and TRBJ1-2; D is uncertain. CDR1 is SGDLS, CDR2 YYNGEE, per germline. The CDR3 has 11 amino acids. Trimming left V 4 bases short and J 8 bases short, with 9 bases between. The CDR3 sequence is CASSHGGGYTF. The DNA of the CDR3 is TGTGCCAGCAGCCACGGAGGGGGCTACACCTTC.

CDR3 nucleotides: TGTGCCAGCAGCGTTACGGGACAGGGGGCATATGGCTACACCTTC. It specifies CASSVTGQGAYGYTF. The rearrangement uses TRBV6-4 and TRBJ1-2; 12 bases fit TRBD1. There are 15 residues in the CDR3. Per germline, CDR1 MRHNA and CDR2 SNTAGT. The trim removed 6 bases at V and 5 bases at J, leaving 7 bases unmatched.

CDR3 DNA: TGTGCCAGCAGTACCACAGGGGGGTATGGCTACACCTTC. Its protein is CASSTTGGYGYTF. This rearrangement joins TRBV12-3 or TRBV12-4 to TRBJ1-2; the match to TRBD1 covers 8 bases. The CDR3 totals 13 residues. The trim removed 5 bases at V and 5 bases at J, leaving 4 bases unmatched.

This clone was picked up one time. The chain joins TRBV7-6 to TRBJ1-2; D call uncertain. The ends were cut back, 2 bases at V and 3 bases at J, with 7 bases in the middle. CDR1 is SGHVS and CDR2 is FNYEAQ in the germline V gene. The CDR3 extends over 13 amino acids. The CDR3 sequence: CASSLLGDYGYTF. The CDR3, as DNA: TGTGCCAGCAGCTTACTGGGCGACTATGGCTACACCTTC.

A few counts support this clone. The chain links TRBV27 to TRBJ1-4; D uncertain. The CDR3 totals 17 residues. Germline CDR1 reads MNHEY; CDR2 reads SMNVEV (reference sequence). The V end was cut by 1 base, the J end by 0 bases, with 12 bases between. The CDR3 DNA sequence: TGTGCCAGCAGTTTATTCAGGCGGGGAGCAACTAATGAAAAACTGTTTTTT. Protein product: CASSLFRRGATNEKLFF.

In its sample, this clone was seen once. This chain joins TRBV5-1 and TRBJ1-2; no firm D call. The CDR3 is made up of 13 amino acids. V was shortened by 0 bases and J by 4 bases, with 7 bases between the two germline ends. The germline V gene has CDR1 SGHRS and CDR2 YFSETQ. CDR3 DNA: TGCGCCAGCAGCTTGGGAGGGCCCTATGGCTACACCTTC. Protein: CASSLGGPYGYTF.

The J gene is TRBJ1-2, the V gene TRBV9; D ambiguous. Trimming took off 4 bases at V and 3 bases at J, with 13 bases between the two ends. The CDR3 totals 14 residues. Per the germline V gene, CDR1 is SGDLS and CDR2 is YYNGEE. The CDR3 loop reads CASSPRAVHYGYTF. The DNA for the CDR3 is TGTGCCAGCAGCCCCCGAGCGGTCCACTATGGCTACACCTTC.

The rearrangement uses TRBV4-3 and TRBJ1-1; 9 bases map to TRBD1. Germline CDR1 and CDR2: LGHNA and YSLEER. This CDR3 is 16 amino acids long. J gave up 5 bases and V 0 bases, and 7 bases lay outside the gene matches. This CDR3 is CASSQDGTGQSTEAFF. Here the CDR3 DNA reads TGCGCCAGCAGCCAAGATGGGACAGGGCAATCTACTGAAGCTTTCTTT.

The J gene is TRBJ2-2, the V gene TRBV11-2; tentatively, D is TRBD2 (7 bases). V shed 5 bases and J shed 5 bases, with 21 bases lying between them. Germline V CDR1 and CDR2: SGHAT, FQNNGV. CDR3 size: 17 residues. Here the CDR3 DNA reads TGTGCCAGCAGCCCCGCAGGGCGGGGGCGTGGGACCGGGGAGCTGTTTTTT. This translates into CASSPAGRGRGTGELFF.

Remarks on this clone: At one of its ends the junction is not consistent with the germline gene, which may arise from a read error. The chain joins TRBV13 to TRBJ1-1; no definite D call. CDR1 is PRHDT, CDR2 FYEKMQ, per germline (reference sequence). The CDR3 has 13 residues. CDR3 amino acids: CASSSAPATEAFF. The CDR3 region has the DNA TGTGCCAGCAGCTCCGCACCCGCTACTGAGGCTTTCTTT.

The chain combines TRBV12-5 with TRBJ1-2, with D possibly being TRBD1 (6 bases). The CDR3 is 14 residues long. Germline assignment: CDR1 LGHNT and CDR2 FRNRAP. The germline V and J ends were trimmed by 8 bases and 7 bases, with 20 bases remaining between them. The CDR3 is CASRPGGPSAGYTF. CDR3 bases: TGTGCTAGTCGACCGGGGGGGCCTTCGGCTGGCTACACCTTC.

As for this clone: At one end, the junction sequence differs from germline, possibly due to a read error. This chain uses TRBV27 with TRBJ2-2, with unresolved D. In germline, CDR1 is MNHEY, CDR2 SMNVEV (reference sequence). There are 15 residues in the CDR3. This CDR3 reads CASSLTLANPGELFF. The CDR3 DNA reads as TGTGCCAGCAGTCTTACTCTCGCGAACCCCGGGGAGCTGTTTTTT.

The chain carries TRBV9 and TRBJ1-6, with 8 bases aligning to TRBD1. The CDR3 runs to 15 residues. Per the germline V gene, CDR1 is SGDLS and CDR2 is YYNGEE. The trim removed 4 bases at V and 8 bases at J, leaving 8 bases unmatched. The chain's CDR3 is CASSPRQGMDSPLHF. The CDR3 nucleotides are TGTGCCAGCAGCCCGCGACAGGGGATGGATTCACCCCTCCACTTT.